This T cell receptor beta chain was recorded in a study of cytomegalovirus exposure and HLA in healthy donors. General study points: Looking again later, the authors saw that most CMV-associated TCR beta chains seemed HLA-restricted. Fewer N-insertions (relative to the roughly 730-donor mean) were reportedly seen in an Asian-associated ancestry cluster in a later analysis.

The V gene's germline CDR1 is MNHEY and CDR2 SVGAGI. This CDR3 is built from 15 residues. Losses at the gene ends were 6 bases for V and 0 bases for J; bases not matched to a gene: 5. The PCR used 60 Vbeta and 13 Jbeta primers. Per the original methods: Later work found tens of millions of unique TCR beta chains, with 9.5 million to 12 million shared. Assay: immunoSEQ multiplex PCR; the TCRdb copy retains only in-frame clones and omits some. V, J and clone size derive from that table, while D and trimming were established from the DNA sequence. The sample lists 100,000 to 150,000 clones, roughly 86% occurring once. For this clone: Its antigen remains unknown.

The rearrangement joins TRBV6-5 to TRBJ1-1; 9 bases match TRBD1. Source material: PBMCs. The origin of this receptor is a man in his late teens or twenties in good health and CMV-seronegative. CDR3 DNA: TGTGCCAGCAGCTTACAGGGGGCTCTGAACACTGAAGCTTTCTTT. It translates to CASSLQGALNTEAFF.